This T cell receptor beta chain was captured in a study of T cells in Graves' hyperthyroidism and ophthalmopathy. Findings of the study overall: Progression to ophthalmopathy was predicted a median of roughly 6.5 months early. Appearing also in blood were most of the thyroid clonotypes expanded above 0.001.

Exclusion followed for patients with uncontrolled infection, other autoimmune disease, pregnancy or lactation. Points on this clonotype: Its antigen is not identified.

CDR3 length equals 14 residues. CDR1 and CDR2 (germline): SGHNT, YYREEE (reference sequence). Trimming cost V 3 bases and J 5 bases, with 14 bases left between them. TCR beta CDR3 sequences were amplified from RNA transcripts. Carried out on the TCR CDR3, a first-round RT-PCR used the HTBI primer set. TCRdb reprocessed the multiplex PCR reads via MiXCR and lists one record per CDR3 protein. This repertoire shows about 710,000 distinct CDR3 sequences, 15% to 20% found once; its top ten account for around 8%. What was sequenced was blood. This chain links TRBV5-4 with TRBJ2-5, with D possibly TRBD1 on 6 matching bases. The receptor's source is a man aged 18 to 29 with Graves' hyperthyroidism. The CDR3 loop reads CASSSKSGAETQYF. CDR3 coding DNA: TGTGCCAGCAGCTCGAAATCAGGGGCGGAGACCCAGTACTTC. Together with reference TRBV5-4 and TRBJ2-5, the CDR3 gives the full variable domain: ETGVTQSPTHLIKTRGQQVTLRCSSQSGHNTVSWYQQALGQGPQFIFQYYREEENGRGNFPPRFSGLQFPNYSSELNVNALELDDSALYLCASSSKSGAETQYFGPGTRLLVL.